This T cell receptor beta chain was recovered during a study of CD8 T cells in ankylosing spondylitis. Germline-derived CDR1 and CDR2 are DFQATT and SNEGSKA (reference sequence). This CDR3 comprises 15 residues. Trimming removed 5 bases from V and 5 bases from J, with 21 bases in between. This clonotype occurred a few times. MiXCR, applied by TCRdb to the 5' RACE reads, yields one record per CDR3 protein. The top ten hold roughly 8% of the sample, which has approximately 300,000 distinct CDR3 sequences, approximately 20% seen once. This sequence originates from a male donor with ankylosing spondylitis or in good health (not recorded which). The chain joins TRBV20-1 to TRBJ1-1; weak D call: TRBD1 (5 bases). Material for sequencing was blood, either unsorted or a sorted T cell fraction (not recorded which). CDR3 in DNA: TGCAGTGCTTCCCACCAACCAACGGGGGGTACTGAAGCTTTCTTT. It codes for CSASHQPTGGTEAFF.